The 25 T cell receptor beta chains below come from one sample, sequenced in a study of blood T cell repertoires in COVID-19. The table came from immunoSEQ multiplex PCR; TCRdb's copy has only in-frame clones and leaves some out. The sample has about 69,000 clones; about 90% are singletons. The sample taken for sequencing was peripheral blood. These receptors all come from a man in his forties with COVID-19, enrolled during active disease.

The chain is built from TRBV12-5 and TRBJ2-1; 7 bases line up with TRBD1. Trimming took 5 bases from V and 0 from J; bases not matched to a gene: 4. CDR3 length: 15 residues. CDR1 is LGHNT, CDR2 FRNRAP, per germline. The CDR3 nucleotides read TGTGCTAGTGGTGTGGGACAGAGCTCCTACAATGAGCAGTTCTTC. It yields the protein CASGVGQSSYNEQFF.

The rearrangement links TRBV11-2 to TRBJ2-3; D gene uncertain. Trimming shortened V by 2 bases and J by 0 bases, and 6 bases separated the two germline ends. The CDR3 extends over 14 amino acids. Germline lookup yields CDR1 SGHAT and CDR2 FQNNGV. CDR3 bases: TGTGCCAGCAGCTTAACTACTAGCACAGATACGCAGTATTTT. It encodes CASSLTTSTDTQYF.

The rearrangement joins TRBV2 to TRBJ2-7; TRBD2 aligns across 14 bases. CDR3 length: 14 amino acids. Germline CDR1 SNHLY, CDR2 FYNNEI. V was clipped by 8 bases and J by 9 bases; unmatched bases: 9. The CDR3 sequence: CASGGTSGGLGQYF. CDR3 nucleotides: TGTGCCAGCGGCGGGACTAGCGGGGGACTTGGGCAGTACTTC.

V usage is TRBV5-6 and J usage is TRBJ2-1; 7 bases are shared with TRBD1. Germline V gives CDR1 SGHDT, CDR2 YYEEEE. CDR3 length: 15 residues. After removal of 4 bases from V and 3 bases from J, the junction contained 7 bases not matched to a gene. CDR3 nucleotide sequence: TGTGCCAGCAGCGATTATACAGGGGTCTACAATGAGCAGTTCTTC. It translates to CASSDYTGVYNEQFF.

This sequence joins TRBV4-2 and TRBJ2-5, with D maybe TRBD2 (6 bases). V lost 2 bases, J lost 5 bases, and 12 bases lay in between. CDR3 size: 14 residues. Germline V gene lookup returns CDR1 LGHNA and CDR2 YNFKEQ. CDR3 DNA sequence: TGTGCCAGCAGCCAATCGGAGGGAGAGGAGACCCAGTACTTC. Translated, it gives CASSQSEGEETQYF.

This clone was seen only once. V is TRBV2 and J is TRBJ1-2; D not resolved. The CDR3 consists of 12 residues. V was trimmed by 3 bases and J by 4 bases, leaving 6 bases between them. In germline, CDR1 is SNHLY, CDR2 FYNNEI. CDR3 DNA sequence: TGTGCCAGCAGTGATCAGGTCTATGGCTACACCTTC. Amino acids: CASSDQVYGYTF.

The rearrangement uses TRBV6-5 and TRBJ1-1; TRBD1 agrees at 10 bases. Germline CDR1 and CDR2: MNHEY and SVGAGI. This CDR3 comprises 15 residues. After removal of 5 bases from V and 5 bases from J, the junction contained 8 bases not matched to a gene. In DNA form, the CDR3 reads TGTGCCAGCAGTAAACGGGGACAGGGGTCGACTGAAGCTTTCTTT. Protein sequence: CASSKRGQGSTEAFF.

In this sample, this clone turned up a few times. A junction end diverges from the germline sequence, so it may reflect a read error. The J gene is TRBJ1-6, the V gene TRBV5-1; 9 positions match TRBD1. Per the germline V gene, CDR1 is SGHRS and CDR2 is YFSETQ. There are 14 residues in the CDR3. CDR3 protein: CASSEPGQGFPPHF. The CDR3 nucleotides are TGCGCCAGCAGCGAACCGGGACAGGGTTTTCCCCCCCACTTT.

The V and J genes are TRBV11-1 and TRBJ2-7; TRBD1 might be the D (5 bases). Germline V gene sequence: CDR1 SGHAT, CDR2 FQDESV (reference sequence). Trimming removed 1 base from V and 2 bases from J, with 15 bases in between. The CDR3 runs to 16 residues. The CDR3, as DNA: TGTGCCAGCAGCTTAGTGGATAGGGGTACCACCTACGAGCAGTACTTC. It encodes CASSLVDRGTTYEQYF.

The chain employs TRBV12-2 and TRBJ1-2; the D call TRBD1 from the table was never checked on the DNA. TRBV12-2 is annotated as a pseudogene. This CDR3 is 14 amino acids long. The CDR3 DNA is TGTGCAAGTCGCTCGGACAGGACCCCCTATGGCTACACCTTC. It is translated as CASRSDRTPYGYTF.

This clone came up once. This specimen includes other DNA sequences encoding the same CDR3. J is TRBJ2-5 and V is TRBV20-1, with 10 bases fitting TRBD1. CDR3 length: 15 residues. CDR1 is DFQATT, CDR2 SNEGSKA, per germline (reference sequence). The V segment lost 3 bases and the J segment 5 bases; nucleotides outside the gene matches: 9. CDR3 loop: CSASSGTGVGETQYF. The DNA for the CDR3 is TGCAGTGCTAGTTCCGGGACAGGGGTCGGGGAGACCCAGTACTTC.

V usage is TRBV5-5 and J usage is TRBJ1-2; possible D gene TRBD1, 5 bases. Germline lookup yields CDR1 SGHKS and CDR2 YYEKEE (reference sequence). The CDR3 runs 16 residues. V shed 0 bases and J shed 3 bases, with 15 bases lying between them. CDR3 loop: CASSLAAETDYYGYTF. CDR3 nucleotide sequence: TGTGCCAGCAGCTTGGCCGCAGAGACAGACTACTATGGCTACACCTTC.

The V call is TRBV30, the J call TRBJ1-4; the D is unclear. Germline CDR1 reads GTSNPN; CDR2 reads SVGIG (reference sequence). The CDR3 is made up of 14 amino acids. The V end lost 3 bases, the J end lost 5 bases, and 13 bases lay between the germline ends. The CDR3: CAWSPPGSNEKLFF. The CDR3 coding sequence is TGTGCCTGGAGCCCTCCGGGGAGCAATGAAAAACTGTTTTTT.

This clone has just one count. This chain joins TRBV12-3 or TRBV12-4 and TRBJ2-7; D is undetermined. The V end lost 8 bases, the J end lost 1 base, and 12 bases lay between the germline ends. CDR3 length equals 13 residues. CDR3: CASLVSGSYEQYF. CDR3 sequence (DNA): TGTGCCAGCCTCGTTTCCGGGTCCTACGAGCAGTACTTC.

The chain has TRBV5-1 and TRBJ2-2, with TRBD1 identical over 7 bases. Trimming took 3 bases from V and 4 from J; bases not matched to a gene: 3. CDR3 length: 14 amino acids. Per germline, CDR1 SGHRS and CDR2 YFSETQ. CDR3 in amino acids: CASSSGQPTGELFF. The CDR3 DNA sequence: TGCGCCAGCAGCTCGGGACAGCCCACCGGGGAGCTGTTTTTT. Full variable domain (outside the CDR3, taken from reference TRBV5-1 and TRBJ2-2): KAGVTQTPRYLIKTRGQQVTLSCSPISGHRSVSWYQQTPGQGLQFLFEYFSETQRNKGNFPGRFSGRQFSNSRSEMNVSTLELGDSALYLCASSSGQPTGELFFGEGSRLTVL.

CDR3 coding DNA: TGTGCCAGCGGAATTGGGAGCAGTTACAATGAGCAGTTCTTC. The encoded protein is CASGIGSSYNEQFF. The rearrangement links TRBV14 to TRBJ2-1; TRBD2 is a possible D gene (5 bases). This CDR3 comprises 14 residues. In germline, CDR1 is SGHDN, CDR2 FVKESK. Trimming removed 8 bases from V and 4 bases from J, with 15 bases in between.

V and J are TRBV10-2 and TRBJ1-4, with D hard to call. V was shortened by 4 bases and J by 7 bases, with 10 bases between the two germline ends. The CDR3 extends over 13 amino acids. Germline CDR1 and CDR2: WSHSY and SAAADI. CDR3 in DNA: TGCGCCAGCAGTGGTGCGGATGGTGAAAAACTGTTTTTT. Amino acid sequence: CASSGADGEKLFF.

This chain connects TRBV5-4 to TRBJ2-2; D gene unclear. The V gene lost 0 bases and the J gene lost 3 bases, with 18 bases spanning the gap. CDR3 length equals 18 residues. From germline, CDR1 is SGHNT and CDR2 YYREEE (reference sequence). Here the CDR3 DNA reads TGTGCCAGCAGCTTGGGAGTTTACAGCAACAAGTACACCGGGGAGCTGTTTTTT. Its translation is CASSLGVYSNKYTGELFF.

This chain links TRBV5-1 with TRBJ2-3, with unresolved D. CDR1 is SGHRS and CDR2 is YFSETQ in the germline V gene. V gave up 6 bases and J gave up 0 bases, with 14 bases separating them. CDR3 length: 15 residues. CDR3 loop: CASTQNAHSTDTQYF. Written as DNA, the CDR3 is TGCGCCAGCACCCAGAATGCACATAGCACAGATACGCAGTATTTT.

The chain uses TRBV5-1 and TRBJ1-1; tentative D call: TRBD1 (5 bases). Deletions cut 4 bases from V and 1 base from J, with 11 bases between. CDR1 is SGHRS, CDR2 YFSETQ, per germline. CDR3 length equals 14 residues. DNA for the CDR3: TGCGCCAGCAGCATGACAGTTGAGAACACTGAAGCTTTCTTT. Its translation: CASSMTVENTEAFF.

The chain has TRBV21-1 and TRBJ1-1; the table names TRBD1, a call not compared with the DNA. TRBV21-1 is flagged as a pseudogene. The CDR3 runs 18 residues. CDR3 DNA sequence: TGTGCCAGCAGCCTAGCAAAGAAAGTGACAGGGCGGATGACTGAAGCTTTCTTT. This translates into CASSLAKKVTGRMTEAFF.

The CDR3 reads CGLGQGALGANVLTF. DNA of the CDR3: TGTGGCCTCGGCCAGGGGGCCCTCGGGGCCAACGTCCTGACTTTC. This chain joins TRBV30 and TRBJ2-6; TRBD1 matches 8 bases. Germline V CDR1 and CDR2: GTSNPN, SVGIG (reference sequence). This CDR3 region has 15 residues.

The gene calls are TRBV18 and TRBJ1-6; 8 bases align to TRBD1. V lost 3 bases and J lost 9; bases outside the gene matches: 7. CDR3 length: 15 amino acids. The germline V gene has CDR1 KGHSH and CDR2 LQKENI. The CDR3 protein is CASSPPGQGTSPLHF. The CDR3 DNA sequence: TGTGCCAGCTCACCCCCCGGACAGGGCACTTCACCCCTCCACTTT.

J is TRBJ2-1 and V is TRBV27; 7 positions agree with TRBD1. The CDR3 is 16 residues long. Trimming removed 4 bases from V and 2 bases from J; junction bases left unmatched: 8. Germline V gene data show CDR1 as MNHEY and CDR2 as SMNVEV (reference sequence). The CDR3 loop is CASSSDRSTTYNEQFF. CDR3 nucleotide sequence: TGTGCCAGCAGTTCGGACAGGAGTACAACCTACAATGAGCAGTTCTTC.

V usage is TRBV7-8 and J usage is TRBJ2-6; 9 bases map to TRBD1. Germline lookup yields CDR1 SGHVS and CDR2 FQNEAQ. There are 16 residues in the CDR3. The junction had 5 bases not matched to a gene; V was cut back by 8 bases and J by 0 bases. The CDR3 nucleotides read TGTGCCAGCCTGACAGGGGGTTACTCTGGGGCCAACGTCCTGACTTTC. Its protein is CASLTGGYSGANVLTF.